Below, 25 T cell receptor beta chains from the same sample are listed, as sequenced in a study of T cell responses to AZD1222 COVID-19 vaccine. The table came from immunoSEQ multiplex PCR; TCRdb's copy has only in-frame clones and leaves some out. This table has approximately 110,000 clones, about 90% appearing once. The sequenced sample was peripheral blood, obtained on day 0 of AZD1222 vaccination. The receptor source for this set is an adult in good health.

In nucleotides, the CDR3 is TGTGCCAGCAGGGCGGGATACACCTACGAGCAGTACTTC. Translation gives CASRAGYTYEQYF. This chain connects TRBV6-5 to TRBJ2-7, with D possibly matching TRBD2 (6 bases). Germline V CDR1 and CDR2: MNHEY, SVGAGI. The CDR3 totals 13 residues. Trimming removed 6 bases from V and 2 bases from J, with 11 bases in between.

V is TRBV18 and J is TRBJ1-1, with 9 bases lining up with TRBD1. V dropped 2 bases and J dropped 3; count of bases not matched to a gene: 10. The CDR3 is 17 residues long. Germline V lookup: CDR1 KGHSH, CDR2 LQKENI. CDR3 sequence reads: CASSPTGGGRRDTEAFF. CDR3 nucleotides: TGTGCCAGCTCACCAACAGGGGGCGGTCGCAGGGACACTGAAGCTTTCTTT.

This chain links TRBV10-3 with TRBJ2-7; no definite D call. This CDR3 region has 11 residues. The germline V gene has CDR1 ENHRY and CDR2 SYGVKD. Trimming took off 8 bases at V and 3 bases at J, with 8 bases between the two ends. The CDR3 nucleotides are TGTGCCATCTCTGTGGACTACGAGCAGTACTTC. Its translation is CAISVDYEQYF.

This clone was seen just once. The rearrangement links TRBV28 to TRBJ2-1, with 9 bases matching TRBD2. CDR3 size: 14 residues. Per the germline V gene, CDR1 is MDHEN and CDR2 is SYDVKM. Trimming cost V 2 bases and J 5 bases; bases outside gene matches: 1. The CDR3 sequence is CASSLGGRDNEQFF. CDR3 bases: TGTGCCAGCAGTTTAGGCGGGAGGGACAATGAGCAGTTCTTC.

V is TRBV29-1 and J is TRBJ2-3, with 13 bases aligning to TRBD2. The CDR3 spans 15 residues. CDR1 and CDR2 from the germline V gene are SQVTM and ANQGSEA. V lost 7 bases, J lost 6 bases, and 10 bases stayed unmatched. In nucleotides, the CDR3 is TGCAGCGCCACTCGGACTAGCGGGAGCCTCGATACGCAGTATTTT. It encodes CSATRTSGSLDTQYF.

A few counts support this clone. J is TRBJ2-1 and V is TRBV4-3; 9 bases line up with TRBD2. V trimming: 4 bases; J trimming: 5 bases; junction bases outside the gene matches: 6. Germline-derived CDR1 and CDR2 are LGHNA and YSLEER. The CDR3 runs to 15 residues. CDR3 bases: TGCGCCAGCAGCCTGGGACTAGCCGCCAACAATGAGCAGTTCTTC. Translated, it gives CASSLGLAANNEQFF.

The chain joins TRBV6-2 or TRBV6-3 to TRBJ2-3; D unclear. Trimming pared 1 base from V and 4 bases from J, leaving 9 bases between. The CDR3 sequence is 14 residues long. Germline CDR1 is MNHEY and CDR2 is SVGEGT. CDR3 nucleotide sequence: TGTGCCAGCAGTTACTTGGCAGTCCCAGATACGCAGTATTTT. The encoded protein is CASSYLAVPDTQYF.

This clone is medium-sized (0.01 to 0.1%). This sequence joins TRBV5-5 and TRBJ2-7; 9 positions match TRBD1. The CDR3 is 15 amino acids. Germline V lookup: CDR1 SGHKS, CDR2 YYEKEE (reference sequence). The J segment lost 3 bases and the V segment lost 4 bases, leaving 8 bases of the junction unmatched. The CDR3 DNA is TGTGCCAGCAGCCCAGGGACAGGGAATGGCTACGAGCAGTACTTC. This translates into CASSPGTGNGYEQYF.

The rearrangement links TRBV5-1 to TRBJ2-2; the match to TRBD2 covers 8 bases. The junction had 10 bases not matched to a gene; V was cut back by 3 bases and J by 6 bases. The CDR3 is 16 residues long. Germline assignment: CDR1 SGHRS and CDR2 YFSETQ. The CDR3, as DNA: TGCGCCAGCAGCTCCCGCCTACTAGCGGAGGCCGGGGAGCTGTTTTTT. Protein: CASSSRLLAEAGELFF.

This clone was counted once. This chain uses TRBV9 with TRBJ2-1, with 7 bases fitting TRBD1. V shed 4 bases and J 6 bases; nucleotides not matched to a gene: 7. The V gene's germline CDR1 is SGDLS and CDR2 YYNGEE. The CDR3 has 14 amino acids. For the CDR3, the DNA is TGTGCCAGCAGCCTCGGACAGGCTAGCAATGAGCAGTTCTTC. It codes for CASSLGQASNEQFF. Drawing the rest from reference TRBV9 and TRBJ2-1, the complete variable domain is DSGVTQTPKHLITATGQRVTLRCSPRSGDLSVYWYQQSLDQGLQFLIQYYNGEERAKGNILERFSAQQFPDLHSELNLSSLELGDSALYFCASSLGQASNEQFFGPGTRLTVL.

The chain is built from TRBV7-2 and TRBJ2-2, with 7 bases that match TRBD2. Germline lookup yields CDR1 SGHTA and CDR2 FQGNSA. CDR3 size: 18 residues. Losses at the gene ends were 2 bases for V and 2 bases for J; bases not matched to a gene: 11. This CDR3 is CASSLLSRGGVNTGELFF. The CDR3 nucleotides read TGTGCCAGCAGCTTATTATCGCGGGGAGGGGTAAACACCGGGGAGCTGTTTTTT.

This clone occurred a few times. The chain combines TRBV9 with TRBJ2-7; 7 bases align to TRBD2. This CDR3 has 15 amino acids. Germline CDR1 reads SGDLS; CDR2 reads YYNGEE. With 3 bases clipped from V and 2 bases from J, the junction kept 8 bases outside the gene matches. The DNA for the CDR3 is TGTGCCAGCAGCGCCGAGAGCGGGATCACCTACGAGCAGTACTTC. Protein product: CASSAESGITYEQYF.

The rearrangement uses TRBV30 and TRBJ1-1, with 7 bases aligning to TRBD1. Looked up from germline, CDR1 is GTSNPN and CDR2 is SVGIG (reference sequence). The CDR3 spans 14 residues. J gave up 5 bases and V 3 bases, and 9 bases lay outside the gene matches. Written as DNA, the CDR3 is TGTGCCTGGAGAGCTCCAGGGGGAAAGACTGAAGCTTTCTTT. It specifies CAWRAPGGKTEAFF. Full variable domain (rest looked up from reference TRBV30 and TRBJ1-1): SQTIHQWPATLVQPVGSPLSLECTVEGTSNPNLYWYRQAAGRGLQLLFYSVGIGQISSEVPQNLSASRPQDRQFILSSKKLLLSDSGFYLCAWRAPGGKTEAFFGQGTRLTVV.

The V call is TRBV2, the J call TRBJ2-7, with 7 bases that match TRBD2. V lost 0 bases, J lost 3 bases, and 5 bases stayed unmatched. The CDR3 is made up of 15 amino acids. Germline CDR1 is SNHLY and CDR2 is FYNNEI. CDR3 coding DNA: TGTGCCAGCAGTGAAGCGGGCCGGGGGGACTACGAGCAGTACTTC. Translation: CASSEAGRGDYEQYF.

The chain is built from TRBV7-3 and TRBJ2-1, with a possible D match to TRBD2 (5 bases). V gave up 1 base and J gave up 7 bases, with 17 bases separating them. Per germline, CDR1 SGHTA and CDR2 FQGTGA. This CDR3 has 16 residues. The CDR3 loop reads CASSLNRLAAGNEQFF. The CDR3 DNA sequence: TGTGCCAGCAGCTTAAATCGTCTAGCTGCTGGGAATGAGCAGTTCTTC.

This clone was found once. V usage is TRBV4-1 and J usage is TRBJ1-2; D is perhaps TRBD1 (6 bases). CDR1 MGHRA and CDR2 YSYEKL come from the germline V gene. This CDR3 region has 15 residues. Trimming removed 0 bases from V and 6 bases from J, with 14 bases in between. The DNA for the CDR3 is TGCGCCAGCAGCCAAGATCCTCGGCAGGGGAATGGCTACACCTTC. Translated: CASSQDPRQGNGYTF.

The rearrangement uses TRBV6-2 or TRBV6-3 and TRBJ2-7; no reliable D call. This CDR3 contains 13 residues. Germline CDR1 MNHEY, CDR2 SVGEGT. Trimming left V 2 bases short and J 3 bases short, with 8 bases between. The chain's CDR3 is CASSYSAVYEQYF. Here the CDR3 DNA reads TGTGCCAGCAGTTACAGTGCTGTCTACGAGCAGTACTTC.

The rearrangement links TRBV27 to TRBJ2-7; 8 bases map to TRBD1. The J segment lost 6 bases and the V segment lost 6 bases, leaving 10 bases of the junction unmatched. The CDR3 extends over 14 amino acids. The germline V gene encodes CDR1 MNHEY and CDR2 SMNVEV (reference sequence). The CDR3 loop reads CASRSGGPLLEQYF. The CDR3 bases are TGTGCCAGCAGGTCAGGGGGCCCTCTCCTCGAGCAGTACTTC.

This chain joins TRBV6-1 and TRBJ1-5; no reliable D call. Trimming left V 2 bases short and J 9 bases short, with 5 bases between. The V gene's germline CDR1 is MNHNS and CDR2 SASEGT. The CDR3 consists of 11 residues. The CDR3 loop is CASSELVPQHF. The CDR3 coding sequence is TGTGCCAGCAGTGAACTTGTGCCCCAGCATTTT.

In this sample, this clone turned up a few times. The chain combines TRBV11-2 with TRBJ1-1, with D possibly matching TRBD1 (6 bases). The CDR3 totals 18 residues. The V and J ends lost 1 base and 1 base respectively, with 19 bases between them. The germline V gene encodes CDR1 SGHAT and CDR2 FQNNGV. CDR3 residues: CASSLVFQGPLRNTEAFF. Here the CDR3 DNA reads TGTGCCAGCAGCTTAGTTTTCCAGGGGCCCCTCCGGAACACTGAAGCTTTCTTT.

The chain links TRBV2 to TRBJ1-2; TRBD1 might be the D (5 bases). The CDR3 consists of 13 residues. Trimming removed 7 bases at V and 8 bases at J, with 17 bases between. CDR1 and CDR2 (germline): SNHLY, FYNNEI. CDR3 sequence: CASTSRGVGGYTF. In nucleotides, the CDR3 is TGTGCCAGCACGTCTAGGGGAGTGGGGGGCTACACCTTC.

The rearrangement joins TRBV28 to TRBJ2-3; 16 bases are shared with TRBD2. Germline CDR1 MDHEN, CDR2 SYDVKM. Unmatched junction bases numbered 5, after V lost 5 bases and J lost 0 bases. The CDR3 totals 18 residues. The DNA for the CDR3 is TGTGCCAGCAGTCTCCCGGGACTAGCGGGAGGGAGCACAGATACGCAGTATTTT. As protein: CASSLPGLAGGSTDTQYF. The full variable domain, completed using reference TRBV28 and TRBJ2-3, is DVKVTQSSRYLVKRTGEKVFLECVQDMDHENMFWYRQDPGLGLRLIYFSYDVKMKEKGDIPEGYSVSREKKERFSLILESASTNQTSMYLCASSLPGLAGGSTDTQYFGPGTRLTVL.

The rearrangement joins TRBV7-2 to TRBJ1-2; 9 bases line up with TRBD1. Germline V CDR1 and CDR2: SGHTA, FQGNSA. The CDR3 contains 14 residues. With V trimmed by 7 bases and J by 5 bases, 8 bases remained unmatched. In DNA, the CDR3 is TGTGCCAGCAACACAGGGGGCGCAGGGTATGGCTACACCTTC. It translates to CASNTGGAGYGYTF.

The rearrangement uses TRBV12-3 or TRBV12-4 and TRBJ1-2, with D hard to call. Trimming removed 1 base from V and 2 bases from J, with 5 bases in between. This CDR3 region has 13 residues. The CDR3 coding sequence is TGTGCCAGCAGTTTAGGGCAGAACTATGGCTACACCTTC. It yields the protein CASSLGQNYGYTF.

This chain connects TRBV30 to TRBJ2-7, with 9 bases lining up with TRBD1. This CDR3 region has 14 residues. In germline, CDR1 is GTSNPN, CDR2 SVGIG (reference sequence). With 5 bases clipped from V and 3 bases from J, the junction kept 8 bases outside the gene matches. CDR3 region: CAWGAGTGFYEQYF. CDR3 coding DNA: TGTGCCTGGGGGGCCGGGACAGGGTTCTACGAGCAGTACTTC.